The T cell receptor (beta chain) under discussion was sequenced for a study of blood T cell repertoires in COVID-19. Study processing details: Amplification with reference gene primers provided the estimates of nucleated cell counts. Profiled with immunoSEQ multiplex PCR; TCRdb holds only in-frame clones, not every one. Clone size and the V and J calls come from that table; the DNA yielded D and trimming. The sample lists hundreds of thousands of clones, 85% to 90% seen once, with 4% to 5.5% in the top ten. The germline V gene encodes CDR1 SNHLY and CDR2 FYNNEI. The CDR3 extends over 16 amino acids. With 0 bases clipped from V and 8 bases from J, the junction kept 10 bases outside the gene matches.

This sequence was found in a woman in her late teens or twenties with acute COVID-19. The sample was PBMCs or T cells enriched from blood (not recorded which). The V gene is TRBV2, the J gene TRBJ1-2, with 9 positions matching TRBD1. This CDR3 is CASSEASVGQGRGYTF. The DNA of the CDR3 is TGTGCCAGCAGTGAAGCCAGCGTCGGACAGGGGCGCGGCTACACCTTC.